This TCR beta chain appears in the sequencing data of a study of blood T cell repertoires in COVID-19. The CDR3 sequence is 13 residues long. Trimming took off 9 bases at V and 5 bases at J, with 14 bases between the two ends. Study members were between about 18 and 95 years old and lived in 25 or so US regions. Donors of Cohort 3 who recovered were those that had two negative PCRs, clearance, or symptom resolution. The assay was immunoSEQ multiplex PCR, and TCRdb's table has in-frame clones only and misses some. The sample holds 310,000 or so clones, nearly 90% seen once. The chain is built from TRBV12-3 or TRBV12-4 and TRBJ1-5; D uncertain. The clonotype was recovered from a woman aged 25 to 39 who had recovered from COVID-19. Input material: PBMCs or T cells enriched from blood (not recorded which). DNA for the CDR3: TGTGCCAGTGCCACAAACCGGGATCAGCCCCAGCATTTT. As protein: CASATNRDQPQHF.